This T cell receptor (beta chain) came from a study of tumor and adjacent non-tumor tissue in lung cancer. Study background: Patients were aged roughly 31 to 76, fewer than twelve men and about 5 women, stage I to III. Study-level points and caveats: Normal lung showed higher cumulative top 100 clone frequency than tumor. Compared with tumor, normal lung showed significantly lower TCR diversity.

The library came from three nested PCR rounds adapted from ARM-PCR protocols. TCRdb used MiXCR to reprocess the multiplex PCR reads, holding one entry per CDR3 protein. The sample includes about 120,000 distinct CDR3 sequences, 55% to 75% of them seen just once. This clonotype was detected ten times or more. Its antigen is as yet unknown. The template was RNA from unsorted bulk tissue. The sequencing sample was made of lung tumor tissue. The origin of this receptor is a man aged 25 to 40 with non-small cell lung cancer.

Written as DNA, the CDR3 is TGCAGTGCTAGTGGACTAGCGGGAGAGTCAGATACGCAGTATTTT. Amino acids: CSASGLAGESDTQYF. This sequence joins TRBV20-1 and TRBJ2-3, with 13 bases aligning to TRBD2. This CDR3 is 15 amino acids long. The junction had 4 bases not matched to a gene; V was cut back by 3 bases and J by 4 bases. Germline-derived CDR1 and CDR2 are DFQATT and SNEGSKA (reference sequence).